One and the same sample provided the 20 T cell receptor beta chains below, sequenced in a study of T cells after yellow fever vaccination. MiXCR, applied by TCRdb to the 5' RACE reads, yields one record per CDR3 protein. The sample lists a few hundred thousand distinct CDR3 sequences; about 7.8% were seen once. The sequencing here drew on PBMCs, taken more than 40 days after the first yellow fever vaccination. The receptors derive from a man younger than 35 who received the YFV17D yellow fever vaccine.

The chain recombines TRBV5-6 with TRBJ1-1; D uncertain. The V gene lost 4 bases and the J gene lost 7 bases, with 17 bases spanning the gap. CDR3 length: 14 amino acids. Germline V gene lookup returns CDR1 SGHDT and CDR2 YYEEEE. The CDR3 region is CASSRPVEGFEAFF. Written as DNA, the CDR3 is TGTGCCAGCAGCCGACCTGTTGAGGGCTTTGAAGCTTTCTTT.

The J gene is TRBJ1-1, the V gene TRBV10-3; no reliable D call. Germline CDR1 is ENHRY and CDR2 is SYGVKD. The V end was cut by 0 bases, the J end by 3 bases, with 8 bases between. The CDR3 loop spans 14 amino acids. CDR3 sequence reads: CAISESYGDTEAFF. Written as DNA, the CDR3 is TGTGCCATCAGTGAGTCCTACGGGGACACTGAAGCTTTCTTT.

This chain joins TRBV7-9 and TRBJ2-2; D is unresolved. Trimming pared 0 bases from V and 6 bases from J, leaving 2 bases between. The CDR3 has 12 residues. From germline, CDR1 is SEHNR and CDR2 FQNEAQ (reference sequence). CDR3 residues: CASSLASGELFF. For the CDR3, the DNA is TGTGCCAGCAGCTTAGCATCCGGGGAGCTGTTTTTT. Using reference TRBV7-9 and TRBJ2-2 for the parts outside the CDR3, the full variable domain is DTGVSQNPRHKITKRGQNVTFRCDPISEHNRLYWYRQTLGQGPEFLTYFQNEAQLEKSRLLSDRFSAERPKGSFSTLEIQRTEQGDSAMYLCASSLASGELFFGEGSRLTVL.

This clonotype occurred a few times. This chain joins TRBV12-3 or TRBV12-4 and TRBJ1-5, with a possible D match to TRBD1 (5 bases). V was trimmed by 3 bases and J by 0 bases, leaving 12 bases between them. The CDR3 totals 16 residues. CDR3 residues: CASSFWGVYSNQPQHF. CDR3 sequence (DNA): TGTGCCAGCAGTTTTTGGGGGGTCTATAGCAATCAGCCCCAGCATTTT.

A few counts support this clonotype. The chain recombines TRBV5-1 with TRBJ1-5; weak D call: TRBD1 (5 bases). The CDR3 has 16 residues. V dropped 4 bases and J dropped 1 base, with 15 bases sitting between them. The germline gives CDR1 SGHRS, CDR2 YFSETQ. The CDR3 reads CASSPGHVASNQPQHF. The DNA of the CDR3 is TGCGCCAGCAGCCCCGGACATGTCGCGAGCAATCAGCCCCAGCATTTT.

This chain joins TRBV4-2 and TRBJ1-1, with D perhaps TRBD1 (5 bases). In germline, CDR1 is LGHNA, CDR2 YNFKEQ. This CDR3 is 15 amino acids long. V was pared by 6 bases and J by 3 bases, with 17 bases between. The CDR3 DNA sequence: TGTGCCAGCAGACGACAGATCCCGGGGGACACTGAAGCTTTCTTT. Its protein is CASRRQIPGDTEAFF.

There are a few counts of this clonotype. The CDR3 is CSANRGLDRGSPLHF. The CDR3 coding sequence is TGCAGTGCTAATAGGGGGCTGGACAGGGGTTCACCCCTCCACTTT. This chain connects TRBV20-1 to TRBJ1-6; 9 bases align to TRBD1. Germline lookup yields CDR1 DFQATT and CDR2 SNEGSKA (reference sequence). There are 15 residues in the CDR3. Trimming took 4 bases from V and 9 from J; bases not matched to a gene: 10.

This sequence joins TRBV30 and TRBJ1-2; 9 positions agree with TRBD1. The CDR3 totals 13 residues. With V trimmed by 3 bases and J by 6 bases, 5 bases remained unmatched. CDR1 and CDR2 from the germline V gene are GTSNPN and SVGIG (reference sequence). The CDR3 spells CAWRDRGSDGYTF. The CDR3 DNA reads as TGTGCCTGGAGGGACAGGGGAAGTGATGGCTACACCTTC.

This clonotype was seen only a few times. The J gene is TRBJ2-1, the V gene TRBV3-1, with D perhaps matching TRBD1 (5 bases). Germline values: CDR1 LGHDT, CDR2 YNNKEL (reference sequence). Trimming cost V 5 bases and J 10 bases, with 15 bases left between them. This CDR3 is built from 13 residues. The chain's CDR3 is CASSRGWGPEQFF. CDR3 DNA sequence: TGTGCCAGCAGCAGGGGTTGGGGCCCCGAGCAGTTCTTC.

The genes are TRBV7-3 and TRBJ2-7, with 7 bases identical to TRBD2. The V segment lost 4 bases and the J segment 1 base; nucleotides outside the gene matches: 7. The CDR3 has 15 residues. CDR1 and CDR2 (germline): SGHTA, FQGTGA. This CDR3 reads CASSSGLDPSYEQYF. The CDR3 coding sequence is TGTGCCAGCAGCTCCGGACTAGATCCGTCCTACGAGCAGTACTTC.

This chain joins TRBV5-5 and TRBJ1-4; unclear D gene. V was pared by 3 bases and J by 5 bases, with 8 bases between. Germline V gene data show CDR1 as SGHKS and CDR2 as YYEKEE (reference sequence). The CDR3 is 13 amino acids. This CDR3 is CASSSITNEKLFF. Here the CDR3 DNA reads TGTGCCAGCAGCTCCATTACGAATGAAAAACTGTTTTTT.

The sample holds a few counts of this clonotype. This CDR3 reads CASSEVRARDRLYGYTF. CDR3 coding DNA: TGTGCCAGCAGTGAAGTCAGAGCCCGGGACAGACTCTATGGCTACACCTTC. The gene calls are TRBV2 and TRBJ1-2; 7 positions agree with TRBD1. The germline V gene encodes CDR1 SNHLY and CDR2 FYNNEI. The CDR3 extends over 17 amino acids. J was trimmed by 4 bases and V by 1 base; bases with no gene match: 12.

The V call is TRBV20-1, the J call TRBJ2-7, with TRBD1 as a possible D gene (6 bases). Trimming pared 6 bases from V and 0 bases from J, leaving 12 bases between. Per germline, CDR1 DFQATT and CDR2 SNEGSKA (reference sequence). The CDR3 has 13 amino acids. The DNA for the CDR3 is TGCAGTGCCCCGGACAGTTACTCCTACGAGCAGTACTTC. Amino acids: CSAPDSYSYEQYF.

This clonotype came up a few times. J is TRBJ1-5 and V is TRBV7-2; perhaps TRBD1 as D (6 bases). Germline V lookup: CDR1 SGHTA, CDR2 FQGNSA. The V and J ends lost 1 base and 8 bases respectively, with 15 bases between them. This CDR3 has 15 amino acids. CDR3 protein: CASSLVRTADKPQHF. The CDR3 nucleotides are TGTGCCAGCAGCTTAGTCCGGACAGCGGACAAGCCCCAGCATTTT. Full variable domain (outside the CDR3, taken from reference TRBV7-2 and TRBJ1-5): GAGVSQSPSNKVTEKGKDVELRCDPISGHTALYWYRQSLGQGLEFLIYFQGNSAPDKSGLPSDRFSAERTGGSVSTLTIQRTQQEDSAVYLCASSLVRTADKPQHFGDGTRLSIL.

This clonotype was picked up many times. V usage is TRBV9 and J usage is TRBJ2-3, with a tentative D call TRBD2 (6 bases). V dropped 2 bases and J dropped 2 bases, with 9 bases sitting between them. This CDR3 comprises 14 residues. Germline V CDR1 and CDR2: SGDLS, YYNGEE. CDR3: CASSVGGTTDTQYF. The CDR3 DNA reads TGTGCCAGCAGCGTGGGCGGGACCACAGATACGCAGTATTTT. The full variable domain, its missing parts supplied by reference TRBV9 and TRBJ2-3, is DSGVTQTPKHLITATGQRVTLRCSPRSGDLSVYWYQQSLDQGLQFLIQYYNGEERAKGNILERFSAQQFPDLHSELNLSSLELGDSALYFCASSVGGTTDTQYFGPGTRLTVL.

This clonotype occurred a few times. This rearrangement joins TRBV5-6 to TRBJ2-7, with D unresolved. This CDR3 is 13 amino acids long. V was clipped by 1 base and J by 1 base, with 6 bases between them. Germline CDR1 SGHDT, CDR2 YYEEEE. The CDR3 sequence is CASSLLQSYEQYV. In nucleotides, the CDR3 is TGTGCCAGCAGCTTGCTCCAATCCTACGAGCAGTACGTC.

The sample holds a few counts of this clonotype. The chain carries TRBV4-1 and TRBJ2-3, with D unclear. V shed 2 bases and J shed 0 bases, with 18 bases lying between them. The germline gives CDR1 MGHRA, CDR2 YSYEKL. The CDR3 runs 18 residues. CDR3 amino acids: CASSQPFETGVSTDTQYF. Written as DNA, the CDR3 is TGCGCCAGCAGCCAACCCTTCGAGACCGGAGTCAGCACAGATACGCAGTATTTT.

This clonotype turned up a few times. The rearrangement joins TRBV11-2 to TRBJ1-2; 8 bases fit TRBD1. The V and J ends lost 4 bases and 2 bases, in that order; junction bases with no gene match: 6. CDR3 length: 15 amino acids. The germline V gene has CDR1 SGHAT and CDR2 FQNNGV. Here the CDR3 reads CASSSLHRGNYGYTF. The CDR3, as DNA: TGTGCCAGCAGCTCCCTCCACAGGGGGAACTATGGCTACACCTTC.

This chain connects TRBV3-1 to TRBJ2-3; the D call may be TRBD1 or TRBD2 (7 bases each). CDR3 length: 16 residues. V was clipped by 4 bases and J by 5 bases, with 19 bases between them. Germline V lookup: CDR1 LGHDT, CDR2 YNNKEL (reference sequence). CDR3 in amino acids: CASSPGARGGKDTQYF. CDR3 nucleotide sequence: TGTGCCAGCAGCCCGGGGGCCAGGGGGGGTAAAGATACGCAGTATTTT.

The rearrangement uses TRBV25-1 and TRBJ2-6; no definite D call. V was pared by 4 bases and J by 1 base, with 11 bases between. This CDR3 has 16 residues. Germline V CDR1 and CDR2: MGHDK, SYGVNS. In DNA, the CDR3 is TGTGCCAGCAGTGGCGGATATGATTCTGGGGCCAACGTCCTGACTTTC. The encoded protein is CASSGGYDSGANVLTF.